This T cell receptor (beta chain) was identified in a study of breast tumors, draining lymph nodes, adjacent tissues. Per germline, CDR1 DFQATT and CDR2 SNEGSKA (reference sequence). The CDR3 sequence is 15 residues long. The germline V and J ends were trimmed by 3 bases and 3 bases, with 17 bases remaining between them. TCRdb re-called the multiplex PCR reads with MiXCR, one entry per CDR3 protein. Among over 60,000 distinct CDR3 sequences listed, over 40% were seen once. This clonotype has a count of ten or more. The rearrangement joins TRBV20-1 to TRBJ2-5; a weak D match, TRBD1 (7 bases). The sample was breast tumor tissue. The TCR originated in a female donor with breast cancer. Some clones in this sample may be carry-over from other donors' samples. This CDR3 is CSARPTQGRKETQYF. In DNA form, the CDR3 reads TGCAGTGCTAGGCCCACACAGGGGAGGAAAGAGACCCAGTACTTC.